The next 5 T cell receptor beta chains were all read from a single sample in a study of cytomegalovirus exposure and HLA in healthy donors. This PCR relied on a set of 60 Vbeta primers and 13 Jbeta primers. The method was immunoSEQ multiplex PCR; TCRdb's version includes in-frame clones alone and lacks a portion of them. This sample yields about 95,000 clones, of which 75% to 85% are seen a single time; about 5% belongs to the top ten. The sample taken for sequencing was PBMCs. Receptors were obtained from a middle-aged woman in good health and CMV-seronegative.

This clone was seen a few times. V usage is TRBV15 and J usage is TRBJ1-2; TRBD1 matches 10 bases. This CDR3 contains 13 residues. With V trimmed by 6 bases and J by 7 bases, 5 bases remained unmatched. CDR1 and CDR2 from the germline V gene are LNHNV and YYDKDF (reference sequence). The CDR3 DNA is TGTGCCACCAGATCGACAGGGGGCGTTGGCTACACCTTC. This gives the protein CATRSTGGVGYTF.

The chain combines TRBV5-1 with TRBJ1-5; D is unresolved. Germline CDR1 and CDR2: SGHRS and YFSETQ. The CDR3 sequence is 12 residues long. The ends were cut back, 4 bases at V and 3 bases at J, with 5 bases in the middle. In nucleotides, the CDR3 is TGCGCCAGCAGCGAGGTCAATCAGCCCCAGCATTTT. This gives the protein CASSEVNQPQHF.

This clone was detected only a few times. The V gene is TRBV5-6, the J gene TRBJ2-3, with 13 bases aligning to TRBD2. The CDR3 is 17 amino acids. Germline V CDR1 and CDR2: SGHDT, YYEEEE. V was clipped by 2 bases and J by 3 bases; unmatched bases: 6. In DNA form, the CDR3 reads TGTGCCAGCAGCTTATTAGGGGGACTAGCGGGAACAGATACGCAGTATTTT. This encodes CASSLLGGLAGTDTQYF.

The V call is TRBV7-9, the J call TRBJ1-3, with D uncertain. The CDR3 covers 15 residues. V was cut by 5 bases and J by 8 bases, with 19 bases left in between. Germline V gene lookup returns CDR1 SEHNR and CDR2 FQNEAQ (reference sequence). The CDR3 DNA reads TGTGCCAGCAGCCCCACCGGTCGGTTTGAAGACACCATATATTTT. Its translation is CASSPTGRFEDTIYF.

A few counts support this clone. The chain couples TRBV4-3 to TRBJ2-1; 10 bases match TRBD2. V shed 4 bases and J 4 bases; nucleotides not matched to a gene: 13. Per the germline V gene, CDR1 is LGHNA and CDR2 is YSLEER. The CDR3 is made up of 18 amino acids. Written as DNA, the CDR3 is TGCGCCAGCAGCCGACTAGCGGGTTCGAGGACAACTTACAATGAGCAGTTCTTC. It specifies CASSRLAGSRTTYNEQFF.